These 2 T cell receptor beta chains were sequenced from one sample in a study of T-cell memory formation after mild COVID-19. One entry per CDR3 protein, called by TCRdb with MiXCR from the 5' RACE reads. The sample lists under 250,000 distinct CDR3 sequences, over 9.5% occurring once. Sequenced input: PBMCs or a T cell subset sorted from them (not recorded which). The source is a man younger than 30 who had mild COVID-19 (a few samples of this study predate the infection). Cell type and time point are not known.

This clonotype ranks as medium-sized. The V gene is TRBV4-1, the J gene TRBJ2-4, with a possible D match to TRBD1 (6 bases). Germline V lookup: CDR1 MGHRA, CDR2 YSYEKL. The CDR3 runs to 15 residues. Trimming took 4 bases from V and 7 from J, leaving 17 bases between them. In DNA form, the CDR3 reads TGCGCCAGCAGCCGAACCCAGGGGCTGAACAACATTCAGTACTTC. Translation gives CASSRTQGLNNIQYF.

The chain combines TRBV7-2 with TRBJ1-1, with no clear D. The germline CDR1 and CDR2 sequences are SGHTA and FQGNSA. Trimming took off 5 bases at V and 5 bases at J, with 15 bases between the two ends. The CDR3 consists of 14 residues. CDR3 amino acids: CASSLRGVRTEAFF. The CDR3 DNA sequence: TGTGCCAGCAGCCTACGTGGGGTAAGGACTGAAGCTTTCTTT.